This T cell receptor (beta chain) derives from a study of cytotoxic CD8 clonotypes in ibrutinib-treated CLL. Study results and limitations: Whereas clonality rose at ibrutinib response, it declined toward baseline at progression.

Sequenced by immunoSEQ multiplex PCR; TCRdb stores in-frame clones only, minus some. The sample contains fewer than 200,000 clones, less than 85% of which appear only once. A note on this clone: No antigen is known for it.

Germline CDR1 is SGHTA and CDR2 is FQGNSA. The CDR3 spans 15 residues. Trimming removed 4 bases at V and 4 bases at J, with 17 bases between. This receptor was obtained from a human donor with chronic lymphocytic leukemia. The chain joins TRBV7-2 to TRBJ2-7, with TRBD2 as a possible D gene (6 bases). Sample: PBMCs, taken after 24 months of ibrutinib treatment. In DNA, the CDR3 is TGTGCCAGCAGCTCCCAACCTCTAGCGAATTACGAGCAGTACTTC. As protein: CASSSQPLANYEQYF.